The table lists the clone carrying this T cell receptor beta chain with a few counts. TCRdb used MiXCR to reprocess the 5' RACE reads, holding one entry per CDR3 protein. The table includes about 260,000 distinct CDR3 sequences, roughly 17% detected once. V was clipped by 0 bases and J by 0 bases, with 8 bases between them. This CDR3 has 15 amino acids. This entry is derived from a study of T-cell memory formation after mild COVID-19. Sequencing was done on a sample of PBMCs or a T cell subset sorted from them (not recorded which). The chain links TRBV12-3 or TRBV12-4 to TRBJ1-1, with a possible D match to TRBD1 (5 bases). The sequence derives from a young man who had mild COVID-19 (a few samples of this study predate the infection). Cell type and time point are not known. CDR3 in DNA: TGTGCCAGCAGTTTAGCAAACAGGCTGAACACTGAAGCTTTCTTT. This codes for CASSLANRLNTEAFF.